This T cell receptor (beta chain) was found in a study of cytomegalovirus exposure and HLA in healthy donors. Study-wide results and limits: Later analysis placed DRB1 highest and HLA-C lowest in TCR association rates, which differed by HLA locus.

Germline lookup yields CDR1 LGHNA and CDR2 YSLEER. Trimming took off 0 bases at V and 4 bases at J, with 15 bases between the two ends. The CDR3 length is 16 residues. Worth noting for this clone: Antigen specificity is unknown.

Amplification used 60 Vbeta primers and 13 Jbeta primers. Profiling relied on immunoSEQ multiplex PCR, and the TCRdb table lists in-frame clones only, not all of them. Seen here are about 130,000 clones, approximately 80% observed once, and the top ten hold 0.7%. The receptor comes from a man between 18 and 35 years old in good health and CMV-seronegative. This chain links TRBV4-3 with TRBJ1-1, with D maybe TRBD1 (6 bases). The specimen sequenced was PBMCs. The CDR3 loop reads CASSQEVQGVGTEAFF. The DNA of the CDR3 is TGCGCCAGCAGCCAAGAAGTACAGGGCGTGGGCACTGAAGCTTTCTTT.